Listed here are 16 T cell receptor beta chains from one sample, sequenced in a study of blood T cell repertoires in COVID-19. Method: immunoSEQ multiplex PCR; TCRdb's copy keeps in-frame clones and lacks some. Of 250,000 or so clones listed, roughly 79% are singletons. Sequencing was carried out using peripheral blood. These receptors all come from an elderly woman with acute or convalescent COVID-19.

V is TRBV4-3 and J is TRBJ2-2; TRBD2 matches at 11 bases. Germline assignment: CDR1 LGHNA and CDR2 YSLEER. The CDR3 is 17 residues long. With 0 bases clipped from V and 6 bases from J, the junction kept 6 bases outside the gene matches. The CDR3 here is CASSQEYSLAGAGELFF. The CDR3 DNA sequence: TGCGCCAGCAGCCAAGAATATTCACTAGCGGGAGCCGGGGAGCTGTTTTTT.

This CDR3 reads CASSLQGVKNTGELFF. CDR3 DNA sequence: TGTGCCAGCAGCTTACAGGGGGTGAAGAACACCGGGGAGCTGTTTTTT. This chain connects TRBV7-3 to TRBJ2-2; TRBD1 aligns across 7 bases. The V segment lost 2 bases and the J segment 1 base; nucleotides outside the gene matches: 4. Germline V gene data show CDR1 as SGHTA and CDR2 as FQGTGA. The CDR3 sequence is 16 residues long.

This sequence joins TRBV5-5 and TRBJ1-6, with a tentative D call TRBD1 (5 bases). The CDR3 extends over 13 amino acids. Deletions cut 9 bases from V and 8 bases from J, with 15 bases between. Germline CDR1 SGHKS, CDR2 YYEKEE (reference sequence). The CDR3 protein is CATATDSDSPLHF. The CDR3 region has the DNA TGTGCCACTGCGACAGACTCGGATTCACCCCTCCACTTT.

The chain recombines TRBV28 with TRBJ1-5; possible D gene TRBD1, 6 bases. V was cut by 6 bases and J by 1 base, with 10 bases left in between. Germline V gene data show CDR1 as MDHEN and CDR2 as SYDVKM. There are 14 residues in the CDR3. CDR3 nucleotides: TGTGCCAGCAGGGGGGGGGCGAGCAATCAGCCCCAGCATTTT. Its translation is CASRGGASNQPQHF.

J is TRBJ1-1 and V is TRBV18, with D uncertain. CDR1 and CDR2 from the germline V gene are KGHSH and LQKENI. Trimming left V 1 base short and J 1 base short, with 13 bases between. The CDR3 loop spans 16 amino acids. CDR3 coding DNA: TGTGCCAGCTCACCACGACGAGGTGAGCCGAACACTGAAGCTTTCTTT. Translated, it gives CASSPRRGEPNTEAFF.

This clone showed up just once. The chain has TRBV12-2 and TRBJ1-2; the table's D call, TRBD1, was not checked against the DNA. TRBV12-2 is recorded as a pseudogene. This CDR3 contains 16 residues. The CDR3 sequence: CASRPGTGEVIYGYTF. The CDR3, as DNA: TGTGCAAGTCGCCCCGGGACAGGGGAGGTCATCTATGGCTACACCTTC.

The DNA of the CDR3 is TGTGCCAGCAGTTTCGGACATGTCATGAACACTGAAGCTTTCTTT. Protein: CASSFGHVMNTEAFF. The genes are TRBV6-5 and TRBJ1-1, with D tentatively TRBD1 (5 bases). Trimming took off 4 bases at V and 0 bases at J, with 12 bases between the two ends. The CDR3 extends over 15 amino acids. Germline V gene data show CDR1 as MNHEY and CDR2 as SVGAGI.

The chain carries TRBV2 and TRBJ2-3; TRBD2 matches at 7 bases. CDR1 is SNHLY, CDR2 FYNNEI, per germline. The V segment lost 6 bases and the J segment 0 bases; nucleotides outside the gene matches: 9. CDR3 length: 16 residues. The DNA for the CDR3 is TGTGCCAGCAGCGAGACCGGGACTATGAGCACAGATACGCAGTATTTT. Protein product: CASSETGTMSTDTQYF.

The chain has TRBV24-1 and TRBJ2-1, with 7 bases that match TRBD2. V was pared by 1 base and J by 2 bases, with 4 bases of the junction left unmatched. This CDR3 has 16 residues. CDR1 and CDR2 (germline): KGHDR, SFDVKD. The CDR3 coding sequence is TGTGCCACCAGTGATTTCCTAGCGGCGACCTACAATGAGCAGTTCTTC. Its translation is CATSDFLAATYNEQFF.

The gene calls are TRBV14 and TRBJ2-3; D gene unclear. Germline V gives CDR1 SGHDN, CDR2 FVKESK. The length of the CDR3 is 17 residues. With 0 bases removed from V and 1 base from J, the gap between germline ends came to 14 bases. Here the CDR3 reads CASSQESLFIGTDTQYF. CDR3 coding DNA: TGTGCCAGCAGCCAAGAGAGCCTATTCATAGGCACAGATACGCAGTATTTT.

The chain links TRBV19 to TRBJ1-4; 11 bases fit TRBD1. CDR1 is LNHDA and CDR2 is SQIVND in the germline V gene (reference sequence). The CDR3 length is 18 residues. With 4 bases clipped from V and 0 bases from J, the junction kept 7 bases outside the gene matches. DNA of the CDR3: TGTGCCAGTAGTAAAGCCGGGACAGGGGGTTCAACTAATGAAAAACTGTTTTTT. The encoded protein is CASSKAGTGGSTNEKLFF.

V gene TRBV7-8 combines with J gene TRBJ2-7; tentatively, D is TRBD2 (5 bases). CDR1 SGHVS and CDR2 FQNEAQ come from the germline V gene. V gave up 6 bases and J gave up 3 bases, with 15 bases separating them. The length of the CDR3 is 14 residues. The CDR3 nucleotides are TGTGCCAGCAGTCCCTCGACTAAGAGCTACGAGCAGTACTTC. Translated: CASSPSTKSYEQYF. The full variable domain, its missing parts supplied by reference TRBV7-8 and TRBJ2-7, is GAGVSQSPRYKVAKRGQDVALRCDPISGHVSLFWYQQALGQGPEFLTYFQNEAQLDKSGLPSDRFFAERPEGSVSTLKIQRTQQEDSAVYLCASSPSTKSYEQYFGPGTRLTVT.

V usage is TRBV28 and J usage is TRBJ2-5; 10 nucleotides align to TRBD2. The CDR3 spans 15 residues. V shed 3 bases and J 1 base; nucleotides not matched to a gene: 2. The germline V gene encodes CDR1 MDHEN and CDR2 SYDVKM. CDR3 sequence reads: CASSLLAGAQETQYF. For the CDR3, the DNA is TGTGCCAGCAGTTTGCTAGCGGGAGCCCAAGAGACCCAGTACTTC.

The gene calls are TRBV29-1 and TRBJ1-2, with 7 positions matching TRBD1. The CDR3 length is 14 residues. Germline lookup yields CDR1 SQVTM and CDR2 ANQGSEA. V dropped 4 bases and J dropped 0; count of bases not matched to a gene: 5. This chain's CDR3 is CSVALQGTNYGYTF. The CDR3 DNA sequence: TGCAGCGTTGCCCTACAGGGGACTAACTATGGCTACACCTTC. The whole variable domain, remainder taken from reference TRBV29-1 and TRBJ1-2, is SAVISQKPSRDICQRGTSLTIQCQVDSQVTMMFWYRQQPGQSLTLIATANQGSEATYESGFVIDKFPISRPNLTFSTLTVSNMSPEDSSIYLCSVALQGTNYGYTFGSGTRLTVV.

CDR3 DNA: TGCGCCAGCAGCTTGGAGGGGACAGGGGATGGCTACACCTTC. Amino acid sequence: CASSLEGTGDGYTF. The chain joins TRBV5-1 to TRBJ1-2; 10 nucleotides match TRBD1. The V gene's germline CDR1 is SGHRS and CDR2 YFSETQ. The length of the CDR3 is 14 residues. V shed 0 bases and J 6 bases; nucleotides not matched to a gene: 2.

The chain carries TRBV18 and TRBJ1-6; the D gene is possibly TRBD1 (6 bases). CDR1 is KGHSH and CDR2 is LQKENI in the germline V gene. The length of the CDR3 is 17 residues. Trimming took 3 bases from V and 7 from J, leaving 19 bases between them. The CDR3 is CASSPLIQGNRNSPLHF. CDR3 DNA sequence: TGTGCCAGCTCACCGCTAATACAGGGTAATAGGAATTCACCCCTCCACTTT.